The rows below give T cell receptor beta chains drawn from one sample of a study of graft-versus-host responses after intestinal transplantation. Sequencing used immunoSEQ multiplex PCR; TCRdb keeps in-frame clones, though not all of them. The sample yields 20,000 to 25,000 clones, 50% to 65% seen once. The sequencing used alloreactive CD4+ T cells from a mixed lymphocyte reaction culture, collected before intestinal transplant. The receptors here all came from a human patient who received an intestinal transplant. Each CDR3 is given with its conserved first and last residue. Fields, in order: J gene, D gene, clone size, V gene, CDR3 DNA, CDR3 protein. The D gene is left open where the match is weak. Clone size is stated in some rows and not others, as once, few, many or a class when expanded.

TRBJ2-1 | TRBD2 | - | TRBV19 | TGTGCCAGTAGGGAGACTAGCGGGTACAATGAGCAGTTCTTC | CASRETSGYNEQFF
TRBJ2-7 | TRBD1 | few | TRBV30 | TGTGCCTGGGGACAGGGCTACTACGAGCAGTACTTC | CAWGQGYYEQYF
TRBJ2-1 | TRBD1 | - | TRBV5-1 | TGCGCCAGCAGCTTGGGGCCGACAGGGCGACTTGATGAGCAGTTCTTC | CASSLGPTGRLDEQFF
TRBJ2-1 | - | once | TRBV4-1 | TGCGCCAGCAGCCAAGTACAGGGAACCTACAATGAGCAGTTCTTC | CASSQVQGTYNEQFF
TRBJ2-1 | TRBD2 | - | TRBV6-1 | TGTGCCAGCAGTGAAGCGCGTAGGACTAGCGGGACCGATGAGCAGTTCTTC | CASSEARRTSGTDEQFF
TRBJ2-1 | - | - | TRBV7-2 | TGTGCCATCTCTCTCTCCTCAGGGTACAATGAGCAGTTCTTC | CAISLSSGYNEQFF
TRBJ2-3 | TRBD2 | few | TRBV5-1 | TGCGCCAGCAGCTTTATAGCGGGAGGGAGCACAGATACGCAGTATTTT | CASSFIAGGSTDTQYF
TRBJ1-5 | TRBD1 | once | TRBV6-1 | TGTGCCAGCAGGTCGACGGCAGGGGGTCAGCCCCAGCATTTT | CASRSTAGGQPQHF
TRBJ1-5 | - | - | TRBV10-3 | TGTGCCATCAGTGCCGGGATGGGAGTAAATCAGCCCCAGCATTTT | CAISAGMGVNQPQHF
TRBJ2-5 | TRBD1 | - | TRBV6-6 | TGTGCCAGCAGTTACCCCGACAGGGAAGAGACCCAGTACTTC | CASSYPDREETQYF
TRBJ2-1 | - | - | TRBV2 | TGTGCCAGCAAGAAGACAGACTCCTACAATGAGCAGTTCTTC | CASKKTDSYNEQFF
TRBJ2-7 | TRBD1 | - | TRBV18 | TGTGCCAGCTCACCATTGGCGGGACAGGGTAACTACGAGCAGTACTTC | CASSPLAGQGNYEQYF
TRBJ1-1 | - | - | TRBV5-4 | TGTGCCAGCAGCTTGGATCCGGGCACTGAAGCTTTCTTT | CASSLDPGTEAFF
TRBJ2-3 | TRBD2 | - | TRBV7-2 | TGTGCCAGCAGCTTCGGAGGGACTAGCGGGAGATTAGATACGCAGTATTTT | CASSFGGTSGRLDTQYF
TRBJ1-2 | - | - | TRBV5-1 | TGCGCCAGCAGCCTCGGGGGGGTCCTTGGCTACACCTTC | CASSLGGVLGYTF
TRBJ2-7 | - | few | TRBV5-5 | TGTGCCAGCAGCTTTCTCCTAGCCTACGAGCAGTACTTC | CASSFLLAYEQYF
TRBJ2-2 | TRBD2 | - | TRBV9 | TGTGCCAGCAGCGTAGCCACTAGCGGGGCGAACACCGGGGAGCTGTTTTTT | CASSVATSGANTGELFF
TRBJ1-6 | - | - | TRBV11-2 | TGTGCCAGCCGCTCAGTTAGAGGTTCACCCCTCCACTTT | CASRSVRGSPLHF
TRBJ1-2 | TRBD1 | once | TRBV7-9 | TGTGCCAGCAGCATGGGACAGGGAGTCAACTATGGCTACACCTTC | CASSMGQGVNYGYTF
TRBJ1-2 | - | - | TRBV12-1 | TGTGCCAAGTCACCTTGGGACTCCGTCCTCAACTATGGCTACACCTTC | CAKSPWDSVLNYGYTF
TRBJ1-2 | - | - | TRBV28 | TGTGCCAGCAGTACCCGACAGAACTATGGCTACACCTTC | CASSTRQNYGYTF
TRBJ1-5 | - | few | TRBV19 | TGTGCCAGTAAGTTTACAGTGGGCAATCAGCCCCAGCATTTT | CASKFTVGNQPQHF
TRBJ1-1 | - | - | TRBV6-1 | TGTGCCAGCGGGGGACAACCGAACACTGAAGCTTTCTTT | CASGGQPNTEAFF
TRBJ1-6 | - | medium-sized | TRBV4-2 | TGTGCCAGCAGCCAAGACAGGAATTCACCCCTCCACTTT | CASSQDRNSPLHF
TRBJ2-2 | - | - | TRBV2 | TGTGCCAGCAGTGTTCGGGTGACCGGGGAGCTGTTTTTT | CASSVRVTGELFF
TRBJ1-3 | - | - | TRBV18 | TGTGCCAGCTCATCCCAGGCCCCTGCCTCTGGAAACACCATATATTTT | CASSSQAPASGNTIYF
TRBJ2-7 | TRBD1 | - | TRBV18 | TGTGCCAGCTCACAGGACAGGGGGTACGAGCAGTACTTC | CASSQDRGYEQYF
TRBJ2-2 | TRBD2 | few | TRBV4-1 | TGCGCCAGCAGCCAAGATAGGGCTAGCGGGTTCCCGAACACCGGGGAGCTGTTTTTT | CASSQDRASGFPNTGELFF
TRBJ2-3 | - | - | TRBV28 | TGTGCCAGCCGAAAACACAGGGAGAGCACAGATACGCAGTATTTT | CASRKHRESTDTQYF
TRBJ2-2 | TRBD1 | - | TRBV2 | TGTGCCAGCAGTGCCCAACAGGGGGCAGGCGGGGAGCTGTTTTTT | CASSAQQGAGGELFF
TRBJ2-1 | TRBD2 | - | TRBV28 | TGTGCCAGCAGCCCTACTAGCGGGAGAGTTCCCTTCAATGAGCAGTTCTTC | CASSPTSGRVPFNEQFF
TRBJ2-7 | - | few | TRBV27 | TGTGCCAGCAGTTTAAAGCCCGGACTGCCCTCCTACGAGCAGTACTTC | CASSLKPGLPSYEQYF
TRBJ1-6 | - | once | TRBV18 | TGTGCCAGCTCCCTCAGGACAAGCGATAATTCACCCCTCCACTTT | CASSLRTSDNSPLHF
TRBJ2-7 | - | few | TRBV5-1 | TGCGCCAGCAGCCAGCCTCTTACAGGGAGATATGGCGAGCAGTACTTC | CASSQPLTGRYGEQYF
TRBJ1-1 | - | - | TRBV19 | TGTGCCAGTAGTATTGGAGTTCTGAACACTGAAGCTTTCTTT | CASSIGVLNTEAFF
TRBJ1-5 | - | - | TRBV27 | TGTGCCAGCAGTTTGGTTGGGGGCTTCGGCAATCAGCCCCAGCATTTT | CASSLVGGFGNQPQHF
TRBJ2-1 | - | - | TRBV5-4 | TGTGCCAGCAGCTTCGGGGGAGTATACCCCAATGAGCAGTTCTTC | CASSFGGVYPNEQFF
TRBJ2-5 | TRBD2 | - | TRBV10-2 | TGCGCCAGCAGTGATCGGGGGAGGGCCCGGGAGCAGTACTTC | CASSDRGRAREQYF
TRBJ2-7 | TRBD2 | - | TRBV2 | TGTGCCAGCAGACTAGCGGGAGACATCTACGAGCAGTACTTC | CASRLAGDIYEQYF
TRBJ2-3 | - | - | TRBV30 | TGTGCCTGGAGTAAGCGGAGCACAGATACGCAGTATTTT | CAWSKRSTDTQYF